This T cell receptor beta chain was identified during a study of blood T cell repertoires in COVID-19. Study-level background: The United States, Italy and Spain provided the acute and convalescent COVID-19 samples.

Enrolled through a virtual design, the participants were between about 18 and 89 years of age and came from fewer than 30 US areas. The CDR3 has 15 residues. Germline V lookup: CDR1 LGHDT, CDR2 YNNKEL (reference sequence). J gave up 4 bases and V 3 bases, and 5 bases lay outside the gene matches. Original processing notes: Reference gene primer amplification yielded estimated nucleated cell counts. This table comes from immunoSEQ multiplex PCR, and its TCRdb copy is limited to in-frame clones, with some not included. D and trimming come from the DNA, and the V and J calls and clone size come from that table. This sample has about 270,000 clones, with 91% found just once. This clone was picked up one time.

Material for sequencing was PBMCs or T cells enriched from blood (not recorded which). The TCR sequence derives from a man aged 40-50 years who had been exposed to COVID-19. The chain recombines TRBV3-1 (or the pseudogene TRBV3-2) with TRBJ2-7; TRBD2 aligns across 11 bases. CDR3: CASSHLAGGAYEQYF. The CDR3 DNA follows: TGTGCCAGCAGCCACCTAGCGGGAGGTGCGTACGAGCAGTACTTC.